Listed below are T cell receptor beta chains from one sample, sequenced in a study of T cell changes during pregnancy in multiple sclerosis. Here immunoSEQ multiplex PCR was the method, and the copy in TCRdb shows in-frame clones only, minus some. The sample contains around 80,000 clones, about 90% of which appear only once. The specimen comprised peripheral blood, sampled before pregnancy. These receptor sequences come from a female donor with multiple sclerosis, enrolled in a pregnancy study. Each CDR3 is given with its conserved first and last residue. Fields, in order: V gene, clone size, D gene, J gene, CDR3 DNA, CDR3 protein. A D gene is named only where the DNA matches it firmly. For some rows the clone size is stated as once, few or many, or as a class when expanded; others skip it.

>TRBV2|few|.|TRBJ2-7
TGTGCCAGCAGTGAACAGGGTTTCGAGACAGTGGACTTC
CASSEQGFETVDF
>TRBV2|.|.|TRBJ1-1
TGTGCCAGCAGGGAACAGGAGGGCGACACTGAAGCTTTCTTT
CASREQEGDTEAFF
>TRBV21-1|.|.|TRBJ1-6
TGTGCCAGCAGCAAAGTGGGAGGGCGCGGGATCTATAATTCACCCCTCCACTTT
CASSKVGGRGIYNSPLHF
>TRBV5-1|.|.|TRBJ2-7
TGCGCCAGCAGCTTGGAGGCGGGTGTTAGGTCCTACGAGCAGTACTTC
CASSLEAGVRSYEQYF
>TRBV7-2|.|.|TRBJ1-1
TGTGCCAGCAGCTTAGTCACCCGTCCGGGTGGAGTCAGGGAAACTGAAGCTTTCTTT
CASSLVTRPGGVRETEAFF
>TRBV4-2|once|.|TRBJ2-5
TGTGCCAGCAGCCAGGACTCAGAGACCCAGTACTTC
CASSQDSETQYF
>TRBV29-1|once|.|TRBJ2-1
TGCAGCGTTGAGGAGGGTTTCGGCAATGAGCAGTTCTTC
CSVEEGFGNEQFF
>TRBV11-2|.|TRBD1|TRBJ2-1
TGTGCCAGCTCTTTGACAGGGGCCTCCTACAATGAGCAGTTCTTC
CASSLTGASYNEQFF
>TRBV4-1|.|.|TRBJ2-1
TGCGCCAGCAGCCACAGGGCTGAGCAGTTCTTC
CASSHRAEQFF
>TRBV19|.|TRBD1|TRBJ1-1
TGTGCCAGTAGTGAAGACAGGGGGCCTTATATGAACACTGAAGCTTTCTTT
CASSEDRGPYMNTEAFF
>TRBV28|few|.|TRBJ1-4
TGTGCTACAAGGGGAGGGGATGAAAAACTGTTTTTT
CATRGGDEKLFF
>TRBV21-1|.|.|TRBJ1-6
TGTGCCAGCAGCAAAGGGGCCCGGGGACACGGGTCACCCCTCCACTTT
CASSKGARGHGSPLHF
>TRBV6-5|.|.|TRBJ2-5
TGTGCCAGCAGTTCCCCTGGGGAGGAGACCCAGTACTTC
CASSSPGEETQYF
>TRBV27|.|TRBD1|TRBJ1-1
TGTGCCAGCAGTAGGGACAGGGCCCTAGAAGCTTTCTTT
CASSRDRALEAFF
>TRBV6-1|.|TRBD1|TRBJ2-1
TGTGCCAGCCAGGGGGTTCGGGCCAATGAGCAGTTCTTC
CASQGVRANEQFF
>TRBV5-1|.|.|TRBJ1-1
TGCGCCAGCAGCTTGGGGTCGGGGGGAGGAAACACTGAAGCTTTCTTT
CASSLGSGGGNTEAFF
>TRBV19|.|TRBD1|TRBJ2-1
TGTGCCAGTAGGGACAGGGGGCTCGATGAGCAGTTCTTC
CASRDRGLDEQFF
>TRBV19|.|.|TRBJ1-3
TGTGCCAGTAGTAAACCAGGGACTGGAAACACCATATATTTT
CASSKPGTGNTIYF
>TRBV19|once|.|TRBJ2-7
TGTGCCAGTAGCCAACAACACACCTCCTACGAGCAGTACTTC
CASSQQHTSYEQYF
>TRBV12-5|.|.|TRBJ2-3
TGTGCTAGTGGTTTGGTATTACAGGACGCCACAGATACGCAGTATTTT
CASGLVLQDATDTQYF
>TRBV6-1|.|.|TRBJ1-2
TGTGCCAGCAAATCCGGGGGGGATGGCTACACCTTC
CASKSGGDGYTF
>TRBV10-3|.|.|TRBJ2-3
TGTGCCATCGAATCCCGGGAGGATACGCAGTATTTT
CAIESREDTQYF
>TRBV11-2|.|.|TRBJ1-1
TGTGCCAGCAGCTTACAGGGAATGAACACTGAAGCTTTCTTT
CASSLQGMNTEAFF
>TRBV13|.|TRBD2|TRBJ2-2
TGTGCCAGCAGCCCACGGACTAGCGGCCCGAACACCGGGGAGCTGTTTTTT
CASSPRTSGPNTGELFF
>TRBV29-1|.|TRBD2|TRBJ2-3
TGCAGCGTCGCCAGGACTAGCGGAAGGGCAGATACGCAGTATTTT
CSVARTSGRADTQYF
>TRBV4-1|once|TRBD2|TRBJ2-3
TGCGCCAGCAGCCAAGAAGCGGGGGGGCCCCACACAGATACGCAGTATTTT
CASSQEAGGPHTDTQYF
>TRBV9|.|TRBD1|TRBJ1-5
TGTGCCAGCAGTGAGGGACAGCCCGATCAGCCCCAGCATTTT
CASSEGQPDQPQHF
>TRBV7-9|.|TRBD1|TRBJ2-7
TGTGCCAGCAGCTTTGGGACAGGGGGACTTGGCGAGCAGTACTTC
CASSFGTGGLGEQYF
>TRBV6-4|.|TRBD1|TRBJ2-3
TGTGCCAGCAGTCGACAGGGTTGGGCCACAGATACGCAGTATTTT
CASSRQGWATDTQYF
>TRBV7-9|.|.|TRBJ2-5
TGTGCCAGCAGCTTAGGGGGACTCACCCCGGCCGAGACCCAGTACTTC
CASSLGGLTPAETQYF
>TRBV7-9|.|.|TRBJ1-1
TGTGCCAGCAGCCCTAGAGATTATCACGAGTCCACTTCTGAAGCTTTCTTT
CASSPRDYHESTSEAFF
>TRBV6-6|once|.|TRBJ2-1
TGTGCCAGCAGAGAGAACAATGAGCAGTTCTTC
CASRENNEQFF
>TRBV6-5|.|TRBD2|TRBJ2-1
TGTGCCAGCAGTTACTCGAGAGGGACTAGTTCTAATGAGCAGTTCTTC
CASSYSRGTSSNEQFF
>TRBV6-4|.|TRBD2|TRBJ2-1
TGTGCCAGCAGCATTAGCGGGGGGACCTTCTACAATGAGCAGTTCTTC
CASSISGGTFYNEQFF
>TRBV2|.|TRBD2|TRBJ2-1
TGTGCCGTCCCTAGCGGGGGGAGCAATGAGCAGTTCTTC
CAVPSGGSNEQFF
>TRBV7-2|.|TRBD1|TRBJ1-3
TGTGCCAGCAGCTCGCCGGGACAGAGCTCTGGAAACACCATATATTTT
CASSSPGQSSGNTIYF
>TRBV4-1|.|.|TRBJ2-2
TGCGCCAGCAGCCAAGTACGGGACACCGGGGAGCTGTTTTTT
CASSQVRDTGELFF
>TRBV6-5|once|TRBD2|TRBJ2-2
TGTGCCAGCAGTCCGGGGGGGAACACCGGGGAGCTGTTTTTT
CASSPGGNTGELFF
>TRBV7-8|.|.|TRBJ2-7
TGTGCCAGCAGGCCAGGGGTGGGCTACGAGCAGTACTTC
CASRPGVGYEQYF
>TRBV12-5|.|.|TRBJ1-3
TGTGCTAGCCTACCCCGGGTATCCTCTGGAAACACCATATATTTT
CASLPRVSSGNTIYF
>TRBV7-6|.|TRBD1|TRBJ1-4
TGTGCCAGCAGCCCCGATAGGGTAGGACAGGGCGAAACTAATGAAAAACTGTTTTTT
CASSPDRVGQGETNEKLFF
>TRBV29-1|.|.|TRBJ2-7
TGCAGCGTTATTCGTCCGACCGACTACGAGCAGTACTTC
CSVIRPTDYEQYF
>TRBV29-1|once|TRBD1|TRBJ2-1
TGCAGCGCAGACAGGGAATATAACAATGAGCAGTTCTTC
CSADREYNNEQFF
>TRBV2|.|.|TRBJ1-1
TGTGCCAGCAGTGGAGCGGGGGCGAGCACTGAAGCTTTCTTT
CASSGAGASTEAFF
>TRBV11-2|.|.|TRBJ1-4
TGTGCCAGCAGCAAGGACAGCCGAAATGAAAAACTGTTTTTT
CASSKDSRNEKLFF
>TRBV9|.|TRBD2|TRBJ2-3
TGTGCCAGCAGCGTAGCTGATGGAGCGGGGGGCACAGATACGCAGTATTTT
CASSVADGAGGTDTQYF
>TRBV6-5|.|TRBD1|TRBJ1-2
TGTGCCAGCAGTAACGACAGGGCGACTTACTATGGCTACACCTTC
CASSNDRATYYGYTF
>TRBV6-1|.|TRBD1|TRBJ2-7
TGTGCCAGCAGCGAAGGGGGACAGGGGGCATACGAGCAGTACTTC
CASSEGGQGAYEQYF
>TRBV6-1|.|.|TRBJ1-2
TGTGCCAGCAGTGAAGCCCTACAGGGTCTGTTCGGCTACACCTTC
CASSEALQGLFGYTF
>TRBV19|.|.|TRBJ2-1
TGTGCCAGTAGTATAGATCCCCGGGGAAGTGAGCAGTTCTTC
CASSIDPRGSEQFF
>TRBV5-4|.|.|TRBJ1-2
TGTGCCAGCAGCTTGGAGGAGGGGAGGGGACACACCTTC
CASSLEEGRGHTF